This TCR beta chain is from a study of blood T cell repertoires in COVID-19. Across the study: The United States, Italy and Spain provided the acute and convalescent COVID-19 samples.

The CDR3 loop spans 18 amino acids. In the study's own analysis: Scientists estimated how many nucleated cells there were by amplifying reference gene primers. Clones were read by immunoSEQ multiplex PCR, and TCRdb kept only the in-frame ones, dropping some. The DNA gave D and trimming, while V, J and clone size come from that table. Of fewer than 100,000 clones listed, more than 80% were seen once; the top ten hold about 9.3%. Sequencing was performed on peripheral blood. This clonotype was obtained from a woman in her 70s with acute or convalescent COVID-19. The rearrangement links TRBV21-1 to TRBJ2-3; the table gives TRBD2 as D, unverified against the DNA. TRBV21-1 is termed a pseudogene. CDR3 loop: CASPEEGSSSGRPDTQYF. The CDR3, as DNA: TGTGCCAGCCCCGAAGAGGGGAGCTCTAGCGGGAGACCAGATACGCAGTATTTT.